Below are 11 T cell receptor beta chains sequenced from a single sample in a study of CD8 T cells in Susac syndrome. Random hexamers were used to reverse transcribe 0.5 to 1 ug of RNA. TCRdb re-called the immunoSEQ multiplex PCR reads with MiXCR, one entry per CDR3 protein. The repertoire has more than 40,000 distinct CDR3 sequences, approximately 94% of them found once; the top ten carry 0.5% to 0.6%. The material sequenced was CD8+ T cells from PBMCs. The source of these receptors is a human donor in good health.

This chain connects TRBV10-3 to TRBJ2-7; 13 nucleotides agree with TRBD2. V was clipped by 6 bases and J by 4 bases; unmatched bases: 3. Germline V gives CDR1 ENHRY, CDR2 SYGVKD. The CDR3 totals 14 residues. The CDR3 DNA follows: TGTGCCATCAGCCCGGGACTAGCGGGGTACGAGCAGTACTTC. It codes for CAISPGLAGYEQYF.

The chain uses TRBV7-9 and TRBJ2-7, with TRBD1 matching 7 bases. The CDR3 spans 13 residues. The germline V gene has CDR1 SEHNR and CDR2 FQNEAQ (reference sequence). V shed 3 bases and J 3 bases; nucleotides not matched to a gene: 2. CDR3 in DNA: TGTGCCAGCAGCTTCGGGACAGTCTACGAGCAGTACTTC. This encodes CASSFGTVYEQYF.

The CDR3 protein is CAGWMGGPGANVLTF. The CDR3 DNA is TGTGCCGGATGGATGGGGGGGCCTGGGGCCAACGTCCTGACTTTC. The rearrangement links TRBV6-6 to TRBJ2-6, with D maybe TRBD2 (7 bases). Trimming shortened V by 11 bases and J by 2 bases, and 16 bases separated the two germline ends. This CDR3 is 15 amino acids long. Germline assignment: CDR1 MNHNY and CDR2 SVGAGI (reference sequence).

V is TRBV3-1 and J is TRBJ2-1; 10 bases are shared with TRBD2. Unmatched junction bases numbered 7, after V lost 1 base and J lost 7 bases. The CDR3 has 16 residues. Germline lookup yields CDR1 LGHDT and CDR2 YNNKEL (reference sequence). The CDR3: CASSQGASGSENEQFF. For the CDR3, the DNA is TGTGCCAGCAGCCAAGGCGCTAGCGGGAGTGAGAATGAGCAGTTCTTC.

The chain couples TRBV3-1 to TRBJ1-5; D remains ambiguous. This CDR3 spans 12 amino acids. The V gene's germline CDR1 is LGHDT and CDR2 YNNKEL (reference sequence). With 1 base removed from V and 7 bases from J, the gap between germline ends came to 5 bases. This CDR3 is CASSQGSQPQHF. In DNA form, the CDR3 reads TGTGCCAGCAGCCAAGGGTCCCAGCCCCAGCATTTT. Using reference TRBV3-1 and TRBJ1-5 for the parts outside the CDR3, the full variable domain is DTAVSQTPKYLVTQMGNDKSIKCEQNLGHDTMYWYKQDSKKFLKIMFSYNNKELIINETVPNRFSPKSPDKAHLNLHINSLELGDSAVYFCASSQGSQPQHFGDGTRLSIL.

In this sample, this clonotype turned up a few times. V and J are TRBV19 and TRBJ2-2; D might be TRBD1 (6 bases). The V end was cut by 6 bases, the J end by 8 bases, with 10 bases between. Germline V gene lookup returns CDR1 LNHDA and CDR2 SQIVND (reference sequence). The CDR3 extends over 12 amino acids. The chain's CDR3 is CASSLQGGELFF. In DNA form, the CDR3 reads TGTGCCAGTAGCCTACAGGGAGGGGAGCTGTTTTTT.

This chain uses TRBV10-2 with TRBJ2-7; unclear D gene. V shed 0 bases and J shed 3 bases, with 6 bases lying between them. The CDR3 covers 13 residues. Germline V gene data show CDR1 as WSHSY and CDR2 as SAAADI. The CDR3 region has the DNA TGCGCCAGCAGTGAGTCGGCCAGCTACGAGCAGTACTTC. It is translated as CASSESASYEQYF.

The chain links TRBV29-1 to TRBJ2-7; TRBD2 is a possible D gene (7 bases). CDR3 length equals 14 residues. The V end lost 3 bases, the J end lost 7 bases, and 19 bases lay between the germline ends. In germline, CDR1 is SQVTM, CDR2 ANQGSEA. The CDR3 sequence: CSVEGRGTEGEQYF. In DNA form, the CDR3 reads TGCAGCGTTGAGGGGAGGGGGACCGAGGGAGAGCAGTACTTC.

The chain has TRBV10-3 and TRBJ2-3, with 8 bases identical to TRBD2. V lost 8 bases to trimming and J lost 3 bases; unmatched junction nucleotides: 10. The CDR3 extends over 15 amino acids. Germline CDR1 reads ENHRY; CDR2 reads SYGVKD. CDR3 residues: CAIGRTSSGTDTQYF. In DNA form, the CDR3 reads TGTGCCATCGGGAGGACTAGCAGTGGAACAGATACGCAGTATTTT.

CDR3 protein: CASSTWTGTQETQYF. DNA of the CDR3: TGTGCCAGCAGCACCTGGACAGGAACACAAGAGACCCAGTACTTC. The chain links TRBV7-2 to TRBJ2-5; 7 nucleotides agree with TRBD1. The CDR3 consists of 15 residues. The germline V gene has CDR1 SGHTA and CDR2 FQGNSA. V dropped 5 bases and J dropped 2; count of bases not matched to a gene: 8.

The chain recombines TRBV28 with TRBJ2-7; 8 nucleotides match TRBD1. V shed 5 bases, J shed 4 bases, and the junction held 13 bases outside the gene matches. The germline V gene has CDR1 MDHEN and CDR2 SYDVKM. This CDR3 is built from 16 residues. The chain's CDR3 is CASSPLYQGAIYEQYF. The CDR3 DNA reads TGTGCCAGCAGTCCACTCTATCAGGGGGCTATATACGAGCAGTACTTC.